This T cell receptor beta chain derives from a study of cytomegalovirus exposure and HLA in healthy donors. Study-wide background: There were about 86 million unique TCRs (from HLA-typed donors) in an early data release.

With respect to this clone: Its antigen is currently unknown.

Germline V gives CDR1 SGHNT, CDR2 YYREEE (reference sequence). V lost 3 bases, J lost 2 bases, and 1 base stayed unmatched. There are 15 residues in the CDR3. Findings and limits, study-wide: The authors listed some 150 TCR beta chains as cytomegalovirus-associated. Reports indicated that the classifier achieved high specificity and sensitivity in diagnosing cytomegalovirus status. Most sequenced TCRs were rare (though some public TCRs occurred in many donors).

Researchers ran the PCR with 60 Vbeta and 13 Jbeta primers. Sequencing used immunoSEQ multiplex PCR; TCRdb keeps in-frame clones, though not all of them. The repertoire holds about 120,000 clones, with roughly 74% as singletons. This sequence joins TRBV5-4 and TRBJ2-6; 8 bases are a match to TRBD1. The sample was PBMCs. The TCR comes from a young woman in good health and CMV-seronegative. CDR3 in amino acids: CASSSDRAGANVLTF. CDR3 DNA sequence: TGTGCCAGCAGCTCGGACAGGGCTGGGGCCAACGTCCTGACTTTC.